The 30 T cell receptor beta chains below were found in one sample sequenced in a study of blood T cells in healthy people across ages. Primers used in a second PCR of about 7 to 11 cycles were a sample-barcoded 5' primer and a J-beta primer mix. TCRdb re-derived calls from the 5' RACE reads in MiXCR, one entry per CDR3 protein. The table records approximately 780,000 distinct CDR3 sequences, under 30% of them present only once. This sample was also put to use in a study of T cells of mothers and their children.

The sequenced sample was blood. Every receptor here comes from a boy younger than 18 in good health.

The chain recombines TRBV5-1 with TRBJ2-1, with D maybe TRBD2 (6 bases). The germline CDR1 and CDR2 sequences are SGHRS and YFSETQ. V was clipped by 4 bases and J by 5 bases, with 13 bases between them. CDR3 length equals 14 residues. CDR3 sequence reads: CASSGRTGDNEQFF. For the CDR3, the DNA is TGCGCCAGCAGCGGCCGAACGGGGGACAATGAGCAGTTCTTC.

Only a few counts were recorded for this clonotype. The CDR3 DNA follows: TGCAGCCCATTGGGGACTGTACAAGAGACCCAGTACTTC. Its protein is CSPLGTVQETQYF. The chain employs TRBV29-1 and TRBJ2-5; D possibly corresponds to TRBD2 (6 bases). With 8 bases removed from V and 2 bases from J, the gap between germline ends came to 15 bases. Germline lookup yields CDR1 SQVTM and CDR2 ANQGSEA. CDR3 size: 13 residues.

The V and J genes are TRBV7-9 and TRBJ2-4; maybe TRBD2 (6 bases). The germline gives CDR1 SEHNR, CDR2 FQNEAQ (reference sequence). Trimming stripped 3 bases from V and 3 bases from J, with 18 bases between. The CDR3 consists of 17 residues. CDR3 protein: CASSLTGVGWGKNIQYF. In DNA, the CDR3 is TGTGCCAGCAGCTTGACGGGAGTGGGCTGGGGCAAAAACATTCAGTACTTC.

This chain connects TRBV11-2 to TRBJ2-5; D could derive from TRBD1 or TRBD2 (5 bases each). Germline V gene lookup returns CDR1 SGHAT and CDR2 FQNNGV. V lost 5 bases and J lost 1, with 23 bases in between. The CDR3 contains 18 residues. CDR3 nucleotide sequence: TGTGCCAGCAGCCCGCGTAGGGTGGGGGACCTCTCCCAAGAGACCCAGTACTTC. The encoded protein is CASSPRRVGDLSQETQYF.

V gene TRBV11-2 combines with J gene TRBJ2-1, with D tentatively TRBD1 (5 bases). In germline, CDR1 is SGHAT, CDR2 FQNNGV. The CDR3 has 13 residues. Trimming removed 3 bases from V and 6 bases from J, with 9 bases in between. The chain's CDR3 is CASSFQGVNEQFF. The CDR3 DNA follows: TGTGCCAGCAGCTTTCAAGGGGTCAATGAGCAGTTCTTC.

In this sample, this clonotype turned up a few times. The CDR3: CATKTPDFSTDTQYF. The CDR3 DNA is TGTGCCACCAAGACCCCCGACTTCAGCACAGATACGCAGTATTTT. The chain couples TRBV2 to TRBJ2-3; D is undetermined. CDR3 length: 15 amino acids. From germline, CDR1 is SNHLY and CDR2 FYNNEI. V lost 10 bases to trimming and J lost 0 bases, with 17 bases between them.

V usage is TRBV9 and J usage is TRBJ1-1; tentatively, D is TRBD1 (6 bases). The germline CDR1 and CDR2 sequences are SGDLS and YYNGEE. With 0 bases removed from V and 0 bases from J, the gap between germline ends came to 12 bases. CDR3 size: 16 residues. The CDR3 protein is CASSVAGNRVNTEAFF. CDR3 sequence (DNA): TGTGCCAGCAGCGTAGCTGGGAACAGGGTGAACACTGAAGCTTTCTTT.

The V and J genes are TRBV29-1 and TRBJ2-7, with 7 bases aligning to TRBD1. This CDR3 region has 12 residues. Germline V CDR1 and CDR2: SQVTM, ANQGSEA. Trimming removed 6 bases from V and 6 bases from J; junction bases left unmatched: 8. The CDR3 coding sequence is TGCAGCGTCCGGGACAGTCTTAGCGAGCAGTACTTC. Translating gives CSVRDSLSEQYF.

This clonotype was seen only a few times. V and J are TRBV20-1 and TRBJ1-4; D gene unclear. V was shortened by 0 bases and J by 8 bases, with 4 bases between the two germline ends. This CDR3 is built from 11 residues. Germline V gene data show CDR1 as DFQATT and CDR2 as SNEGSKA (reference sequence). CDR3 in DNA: TGCAGTGCTAGAGATCCCGAAAAACTGTTTTTT. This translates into CSARDPEKLFF.

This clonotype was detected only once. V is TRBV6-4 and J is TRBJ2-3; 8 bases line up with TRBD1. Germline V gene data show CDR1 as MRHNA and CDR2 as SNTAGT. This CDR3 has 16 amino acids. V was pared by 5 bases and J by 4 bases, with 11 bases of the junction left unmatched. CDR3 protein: CASSHFFQGASDTQYF. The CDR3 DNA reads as TGTGCCAGCAGTCATTTTTTCCAGGGGGCTTCAGATACGCAGTATTTT.

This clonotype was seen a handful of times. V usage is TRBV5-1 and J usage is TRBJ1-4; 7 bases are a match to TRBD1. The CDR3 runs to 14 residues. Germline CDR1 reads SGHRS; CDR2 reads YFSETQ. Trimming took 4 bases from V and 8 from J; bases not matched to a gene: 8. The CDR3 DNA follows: TGCGCCAGCAGCCTCCGGGACAGTGGCGAAAAACTGTTTTTT. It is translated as CASSLRDSGEKLFF. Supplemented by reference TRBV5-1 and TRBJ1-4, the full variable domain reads KAGVTQTPRYLIKTRGQQVTLSCSPISGHRSVSWYQQTPGQGLQFLFEYFSETQRNKGNFPGRFSGRQFSNSRSEMNVSTLELGDSALYLCASSLRDSGEKLFFGSGTQLSVL.

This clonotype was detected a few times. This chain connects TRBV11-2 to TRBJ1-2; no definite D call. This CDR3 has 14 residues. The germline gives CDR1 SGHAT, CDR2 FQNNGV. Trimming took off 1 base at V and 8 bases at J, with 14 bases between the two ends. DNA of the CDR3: TGTGCCAGCAGCTTAGCCGCAGGCTCCGACGGCTACACCTTC. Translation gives CASSLAAGSDGYTF.

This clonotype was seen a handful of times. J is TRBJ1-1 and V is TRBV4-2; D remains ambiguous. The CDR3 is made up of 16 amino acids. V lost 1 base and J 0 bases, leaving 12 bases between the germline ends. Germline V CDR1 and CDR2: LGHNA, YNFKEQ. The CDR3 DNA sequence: TGTGCCAGCAGCCAAGTCGAAGGGCTTTTGAACACTGAAGCTTTCTTT. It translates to CASSQVEGLLNTEAFF.

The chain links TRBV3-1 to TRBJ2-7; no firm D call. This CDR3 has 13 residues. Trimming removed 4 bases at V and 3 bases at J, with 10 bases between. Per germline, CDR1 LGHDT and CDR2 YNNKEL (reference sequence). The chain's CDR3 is CASSLIKGYEQYF. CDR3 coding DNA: TGTGCCAGCAGCCTCATAAAAGGCTACGAGCAGTACTTC.

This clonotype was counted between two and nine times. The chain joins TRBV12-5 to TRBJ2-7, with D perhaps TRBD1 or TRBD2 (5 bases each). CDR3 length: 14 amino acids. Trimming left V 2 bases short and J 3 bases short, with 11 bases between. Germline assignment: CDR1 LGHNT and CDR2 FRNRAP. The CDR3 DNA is TGTGCTAGTGGTTTGAGCGCAGGGAGCTACGAGCAGTACTTC. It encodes CASGLSAGSYEQYF.

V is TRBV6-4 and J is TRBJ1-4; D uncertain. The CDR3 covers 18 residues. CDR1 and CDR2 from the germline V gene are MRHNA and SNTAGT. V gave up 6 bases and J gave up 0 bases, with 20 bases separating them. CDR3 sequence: CASSLRHPRAATNEKLFF. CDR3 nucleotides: TGTGCCAGCAGCCTCAGACACCCTAGGGCAGCAACTAATGAAAAACTGTTTTTT.

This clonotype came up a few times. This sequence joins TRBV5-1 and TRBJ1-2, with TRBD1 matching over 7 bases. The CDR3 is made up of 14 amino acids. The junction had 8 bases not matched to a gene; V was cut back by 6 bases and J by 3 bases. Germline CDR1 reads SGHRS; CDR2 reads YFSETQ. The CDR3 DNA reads TGCGCCAGCAACAAGGGAGACAGGGACTATGGCTACACCTTC. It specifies CASNKGDRDYGYTF. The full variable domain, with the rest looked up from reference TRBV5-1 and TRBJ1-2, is KAGVTQTPRYLIKTRGQQVTLSCSPISGHRSVSWYQQTPGQGLQFLFEYFSETQRNKGNFPGRFSGRQFSNSRSEMNVSTLELGDSALYLCASNKGDRDYGYTFGSGTRLTVV.

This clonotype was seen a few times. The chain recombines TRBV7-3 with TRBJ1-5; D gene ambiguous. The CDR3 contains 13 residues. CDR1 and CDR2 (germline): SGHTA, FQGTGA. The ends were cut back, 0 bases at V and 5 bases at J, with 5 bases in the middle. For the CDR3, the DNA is TGTGCCAGCAGCTTAACCGTAGATCAGCCCCAGCATTTT. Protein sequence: CASSLTVDQPQHF.

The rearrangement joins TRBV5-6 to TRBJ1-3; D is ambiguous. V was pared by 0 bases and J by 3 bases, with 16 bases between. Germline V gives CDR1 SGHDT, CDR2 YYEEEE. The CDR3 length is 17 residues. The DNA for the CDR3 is TGTGCCAGCAGCTTGGCGCCGATGGGGAAGAGTGGAAACACCATATATTTT. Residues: CASSLAPMGKSGNTIYF.

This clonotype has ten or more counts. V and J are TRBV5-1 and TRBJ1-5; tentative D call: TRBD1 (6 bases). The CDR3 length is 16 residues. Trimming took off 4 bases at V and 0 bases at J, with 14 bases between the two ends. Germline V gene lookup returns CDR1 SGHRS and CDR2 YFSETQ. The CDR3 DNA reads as TGCGCCAGCAGCGTGGGACACCCAAATAGCAATCAGCCCCAGCATTTT. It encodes CASSVGHPNSNQPQHF.

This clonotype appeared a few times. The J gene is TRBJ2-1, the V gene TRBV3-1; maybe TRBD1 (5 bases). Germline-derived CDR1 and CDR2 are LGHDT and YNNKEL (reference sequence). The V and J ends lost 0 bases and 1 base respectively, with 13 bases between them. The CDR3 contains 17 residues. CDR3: CASSQDYTQVSYNEQFF. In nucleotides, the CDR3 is TGTGCCAGCAGCCAAGATTATACACAGGTGTCCTACAATGAGCAGTTCTTC.

The CDR3 protein is CASSPERTLTIWQFF. The CDR3 bases are TGTGCCAGCAGCCCTGAGCGGACCCTTACAATTTGGCAGTTCTTC. V usage is TRBV3-1 and J usage is TRBJ2-1; D perhaps matches TRBD2 (5 bases). CDR1 and CDR2 (germline): LGHDT, YNNKEL (reference sequence). The V end lost 4 bases, the J end lost 12 bases, and 22 bases lay between the germline ends. The CDR3 loop spans 15 amino acids.

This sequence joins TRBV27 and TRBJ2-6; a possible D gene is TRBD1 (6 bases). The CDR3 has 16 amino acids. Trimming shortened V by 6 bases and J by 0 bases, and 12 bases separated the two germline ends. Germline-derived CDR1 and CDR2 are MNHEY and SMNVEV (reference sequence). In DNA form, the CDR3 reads TGTGCCAGCAGCCCCACAGGGAGCTCTGGGGCCAACGTCCTGACTTTC. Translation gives CASSPTGSSGANVLTF. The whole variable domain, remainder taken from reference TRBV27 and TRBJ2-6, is EAQVTQNPRYLITVTGKKLTVTCSQNMNHEYMSWYRQDPGLGLRQIYYSMNVEVTDKGDVPEGYKVSRKEKRNFPLILESPSPNQTSLYFCASSPTGSSGANVLTFGAGSRLTVL.

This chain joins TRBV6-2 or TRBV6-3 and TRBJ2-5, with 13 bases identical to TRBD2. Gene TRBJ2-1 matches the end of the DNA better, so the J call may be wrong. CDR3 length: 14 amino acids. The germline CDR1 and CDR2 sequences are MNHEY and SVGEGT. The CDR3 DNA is TGTGCCAGCAGTCTTCGGACTAGCGGGAGTGAGCAGTTCTTC. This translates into CASSLRTSGSEQFF.

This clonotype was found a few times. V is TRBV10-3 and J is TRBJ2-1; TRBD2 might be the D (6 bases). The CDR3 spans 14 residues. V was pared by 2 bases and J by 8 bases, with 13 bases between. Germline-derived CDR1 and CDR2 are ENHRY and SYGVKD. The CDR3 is CAISEPGTGDEQFF. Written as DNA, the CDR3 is TGTGCCATCAGTGAGCCGGGGACGGGGGATGAGCAGTTCTTC.

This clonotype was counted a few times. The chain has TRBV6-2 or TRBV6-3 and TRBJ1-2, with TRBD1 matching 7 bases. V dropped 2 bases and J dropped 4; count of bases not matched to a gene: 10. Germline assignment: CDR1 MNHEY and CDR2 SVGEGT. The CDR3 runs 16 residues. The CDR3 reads CASSYAGHAGGYGYTF. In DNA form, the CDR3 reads TGTGCCAGCAGTTACGCCGGGCACGCAGGGGGCTATGGCTACACCTTC.

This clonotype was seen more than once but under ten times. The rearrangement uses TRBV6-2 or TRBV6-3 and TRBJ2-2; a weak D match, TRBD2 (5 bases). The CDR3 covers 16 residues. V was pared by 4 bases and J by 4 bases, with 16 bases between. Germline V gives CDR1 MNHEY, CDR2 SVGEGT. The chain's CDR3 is CASSSTLTGFTGELFF. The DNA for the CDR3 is TGTGCCAGCAGTTCGACCCTCACGGGGTTCACCGGGGAGCTGTTTTTT.

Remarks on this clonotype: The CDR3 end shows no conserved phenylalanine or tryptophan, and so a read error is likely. CDR3 residues: CASSGLAGGQETQYL. The CDR3 nucleotides are TGTGCCAGCAGCGGACTAGCGGGGGGGCAAGAGACCCAGTACCTC. This chain uses TRBV14 with TRBJ2-5, with 15 bases aligning to TRBD2. Germline CDR1 SGHDN, CDR2 FVKESK. V lost 5 bases and J lost 2; bases outside the gene matches: 0. CDR3 length: 15 residues.

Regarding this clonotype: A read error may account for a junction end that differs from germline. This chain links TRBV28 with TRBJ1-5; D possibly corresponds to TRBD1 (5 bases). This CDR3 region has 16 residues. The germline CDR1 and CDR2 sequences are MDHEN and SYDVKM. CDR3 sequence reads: CASRGTGGYSNPPQHF. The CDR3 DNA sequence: TGTGCCAGCAGGGGGACCGGGGGTTATAGCAATCCGCCCCAGCATTTT.

The CDR3 sequence: CSAPRQDRNTGELFF. CDR3 DNA sequence: TGCAGTGCTCCTCGACAGGACAGAAACACCGGGGAGCTGTTTTTT. V is TRBV20-1 and J is TRBJ2-2; D is perhaps TRBD1 (6 bases). The CDR3 consists of 15 residues. Between the trimmed V and J ends, which lost 5 bases and 2 bases, there was a span of 15 bases. Germline CDR1 is DFQATT and CDR2 is SNEGSKA (reference sequence).